The T cell receptor beta chain described here comes from a study of cytomegalovirus exposure and HLA in healthy donors. General study results and limits: Cytomegalovirus status was reportedly diagnosed by the classifier with high sensitivity and specificity. TCR clusters originating in the first cohort tended to co-occur in the roughly 120 validation repertoires, according to a later analysis. Most sequenced TCRs were rare (though some public TCRs occurred in many donors).

Germline CDR1 and CDR2: MNHNS and SASEGT. CDR3 length equals 14 residues. V was pared by 1 base and J by 4 bases, with 10 bases between. Here immunoSEQ multiplex PCR was the method, and the copy in TCRdb shows in-frame clones only, minus some. There are about 38,000 clones in the sample; 80% to 95% occur only once, and 3.3% lies in the top ten. About this clone itself: Its antigen remains unidentified.

The source of this sequence is a man younger than 35 in good health and CMV-seronegative. Sequencing was performed on PBMCs. The V call is TRBV6-1, the J call TRBJ1-2; D uncertain. The CDR3 spells CASSEVAGTYGYTF. The CDR3 nucleotides are TGTGCCAGCAGTGAAGTCGCAGGCACCTATGGCTACACCTTC.